The 28 T cell receptor beta chains below come from one sample, sequenced in a study of OX40 agonist ivuxolimab in advanced cancers. Libraries were prepared by immunoSEQ multiplex PCR; TCRdb keeps only in-frame clonotypes and omits some of them. This sample has fewer than 30,000 clones, with 70% to 90% found just once. The sample was CD4+ or CD8+ T cells sorted from blood, taken in a trial of the OX40 agonist ivuxolimab. The receptors come from an adult with an advanced solid tumor such as melanoma, head and neck, liver or kidney cancer.

The chain has TRBV5-1 and TRBJ1-1, with 8 positions matching TRBD1. CDR3 length: 14 residues. J lost 4 bases, V lost 4 bases, and 6 bases had no gene match. Germline V lookup: CDR1 SGHRS, CDR2 YFSETQ. The CDR3 sequence: CASSLRTGLTEAFF. The CDR3 DNA reads as TGCGCCAGCAGCCTCAGGACAGGGCTCACTGAAGCTTTCTTT.

The rearrangement links TRBV7-2 to TRBJ2-7; D is ambiguous. V shed 1 base and J shed 3 bases, with 10 bases lying between them. Germline lookup yields CDR1 SGHTA and CDR2 FQGNSA. The length of the CDR3 is 14 residues. CDR3 loop: CASSLEVANYEQYF. The CDR3 nucleotides read TGTGCCAGCAGCTTAGAGGTAGCTAACTACGAGCAGTACTTC.

The V gene is TRBV7-3, the J gene TRBJ2-7; 8 nucleotides agree with TRBD1. V shed 5 bases and J 4 bases; nucleotides not matched to a gene: 4. Germline V gene data show CDR1 as SGHTA and CDR2 as FQGTGA. The length of the CDR3 is 13 residues. CDR3: CASSPGGGYEQYF. The CDR3, as DNA: TGTGCCAGCAGCCCAGGGGGCGGGTACGAGCAGTACTTC.

This clone showed up just a few times. The chain employs TRBV28 and TRBJ2-7, with TRBD1 as a possible D gene (5 bases). With 4 bases removed from V and 3 bases from J, the gap between germline ends came to 10 bases. Germline CDR1 and CDR2: MDHEN and SYDVKM. The CDR3 covers 13 residues. The DNA of the CDR3 is TGTGCCAGCAGTTCGGCAGGGTTCTACGAGCAGTACTTC. This sequence encodes CASSSAGFYEQYF.

The chain links TRBV6-1 to TRBJ2-1; 11 bases are shared with TRBD2. Trimming removed 5 bases from V and 7 bases from J; junction bases left unmatched: 4. Germline CDR1 is MNHNS and CDR2 is SASEGT. This CDR3 is 14 amino acids long. The CDR3 protein is CASSTSGSGNEQFF. The CDR3 nucleotides read TGTGCCAGCAGTACTAGCGGGAGTGGTAATGAGCAGTTCTTC.

The chain combines TRBV7-2 with TRBJ2-7, with D tentatively TRBD1 or TRBD2 (6 bases each). The ends were cut back, 4 bases at V and 2 bases at J, with 15 bases in the middle. Germline V lookup: CDR1 SGHTA, CDR2 FQGNSA. The CDR3 has 15 amino acids. CDR3 amino acids: CASSSGWGAAYEQYF. CDR3 nucleotides: TGTGCCAGCAGCTCGGGGTGGGGGGCAGCCTACGAGCAGTACTTC.

The chain uses TRBV4-1 and TRBJ2-1, with TRBD2 matching over 7 bases. Germline V gene sequence: CDR1 MGHRA, CDR2 YSYEKL. The CDR3 consists of 17 residues. V gave up 0 bases and J gave up 4 bases; unmatched junction bases: 9. CDR3 region: CASSQDWEGLAYNEQFF. The CDR3 DNA follows: TGCGCCAGCAGCCAAGACTGGGAGGGACTGGCATACAATGAGCAGTTCTTC.

The rearrangement links TRBV28 to TRBJ2-3; 7 bases line up with TRBD2. V shed 2 bases and J 0 bases; nucleotides not matched to a gene: 2. Germline V lookup: CDR1 MDHEN, CDR2 SYDVKM. CDR3 size: 15 residues. The CDR3 nucleotides read TGTGCCAGCAGTTTAAGCGGGGCCAGCACAGATACGCAGTATTTT. It yields the protein CASSLSGASTDTQYF.

The rearrangement links TRBV4-3 to TRBJ1-2; possibly TRBD1 for D (5 bases). The CDR3 consists of 15 residues. V dropped 9 bases and J dropped 2 bases, with 19 bases sitting between them. Per the germline V gene, CDR1 is LGHNA and CDR2 is YSLEER. CDR3 in amino acids: CASRGAVRGNYGYTF. The CDR3 bases are TGCGCCAGTCGGGGTGCGGTGCGGGGGAACTATGGCTACACCTTC.

The V gene is TRBV7-9, the J gene TRBJ2-7; 9 bases are shared with TRBD2. The trim removed 2 bases at V and 6 bases at J, leaving 11 bases unmatched. Germline assignment: CDR1 SEHNR and CDR2 FQNEAQ (reference sequence). The CDR3 totals 16 residues. The CDR3 spells CASSLRIGLAGLEQYF. The CDR3 bases are TGTGCCAGCAGCTTAAGAATCGGGCTAGCGGGACTCGAGCAGTACTTC.

The chain joins TRBV6-1 to TRBJ1-1; D is uncertain. V was trimmed by 1 base and J by 1 base, leaving 7 bases between them. The CDR3 covers 14 residues. Per the germline V gene, CDR1 is MNHNS and CDR2 is SASEGT. CDR3 DNA: TGTGCCAGCAGTGAAGTAGCGGGGAACACTGAAGCTTTCTTT. This encodes CASSEVAGNTEAFF.

The V call is TRBV7-3, the J call TRBJ2-5; D is unresolved. The CDR3 totals 13 residues. Germline CDR1 SGHTA, CDR2 FQGTGA. V gave up 0 bases and J gave up 5 bases, with 7 bases separating them. The CDR3, as DNA: TGTGCCAGCAGCTTAACAGGTGGGGAGACCCAGTACTTC. As protein: CASSLTGGETQYF.

This rearrangement joins TRBV13 to TRBJ1-1, with D possibly TRBD1 on 6 matching bases. Trimming stripped 4 bases from V and 1 base from J, with 13 bases between. Germline V CDR1 and CDR2: PRHDT, FYEKMQ (reference sequence). This CDR3 is 15 amino acids long. CDR3 protein: CASSWPTGSNTEAFF. The CDR3 DNA is TGTGCCAGCAGCTGGCCTACAGGGTCGAACACTGAAGCTTTCTTT. Full variable domain (rest looked up from reference TRBV13 and TRBJ1-1): AAGVIQSPRHLIKEKRETATLKCYPIPRHDTVYWYQQGPGQDPQFLISFYEKMQSDKGSIPDRFSAQQFSDYHSELNMSSLELGDSALYFCASSWPTGSNTEAFFGQGTRLTVV.

The chain combines TRBV28 with TRBJ1-1; 7 nucleotides match TRBD1. Germline V gene data show CDR1 as MDHEN and CDR2 as SYDVKM. The CDR3 is made up of 14 amino acids. The ends lost 5 bases at V and 1 base at J; junction bases unmatched: 4. The CDR3 DNA is TGTGCCAGCAGTGCAACAGGGGAGAACACTGAAGCTTTCTTT. Its protein product is CASSATGENTEAFF.

This clone is a singleton in its sample. The CDR3 region has the DNA TGCGCCAGCAGCCAAGCCCCCGGACATAGTAACTATGGCTACACCTTC. Translation gives CASSQAPGHSNYGYTF. The chain joins TRBV4-1 to TRBJ1-2; perhaps TRBD1 as D (5 bases). Looked up from germline, CDR1 is MGHRA and CDR2 is YSYEKL. There are 16 residues in the CDR3. Trimming removed 1 base from V and 1 base from J, with 13 bases in between.

The J gene is TRBJ1-5, the V gene TRBV7-8; TRBD1 aligns across 7 bases. The CDR3 runs 15 residues. Germline CDR1 and CDR2: SGHVS and FQNEAQ. V lost 4 bases to trimming and J lost 5 bases; unmatched junction nucleotides: 8. CDR3 DNA sequence: TGTGCCAGCAGCTCCGAGGGGGCAGGGGATCAGCCCCAGCATTTT. Translated, it gives CASSSEGAGDQPQHF.

The gene calls are TRBV11-1 and TRBJ2-3, with TRBD2 matching over 8 bases. Trimming removed 4 bases from V and 1 base from J; junction bases left unmatched: 7. The CDR3 is 16 amino acids. Germline CDR1 and CDR2: SGHAT and FQDESV (reference sequence). The CDR3 loop is CASSSLTSGRTDTQYF. The CDR3 DNA follows: TGTGCCAGCAGCTCCCTTACTAGCGGTCGCACAGATACGCAGTATTTT.

The chain combines TRBV28 with TRBJ2-4; no firm D call. CDR1 MDHEN and CDR2 SYDVKM come from the germline V gene. Trimming stripped 2 bases from V and 8 bases from J, with 10 bases between. This CDR3 is built from 13 residues. As DNA, the CDR3 is TGTGCCAGCAGTTTACGAGTTTCCTACATTCAGTACTTC. Its translation is CASSLRVSYIQYF.

V usage is TRBV15 and J usage is TRBJ2-1, with a possible D match to TRBD2 (6 bases). This CDR3 has 16 residues. V lost 0 bases and J 3 bases, leaving 12 bases between the germline ends. From germline, CDR1 is LNHNV and CDR2 YYDKDF (reference sequence). In nucleotides, the CDR3 is TGTGCCACCAGCAGAGATCGAGTAGCGGTCTACAATGAGCAGTTCTTC. Its protein product is CATSRDRVAVYNEQFF.

The chain joins TRBV27 to TRBJ2-7, with unresolved D. The germline V gene encodes CDR1 MNHEY and CDR2 SMNVEV (reference sequence). The CDR3 has 16 amino acids. With 5 bases removed from V and 1 base from J, the gap between germline ends came to 18 bases. In nucleotides, the CDR3 is TGTGCCAGCAGTCTCAAGGGTCCAGCCTCTTCCTACGAGCAGTACTTC. Translation: CASSLKGPASSYEQYF.

The chain uses TRBV6-4 and TRBJ2-2; the D call may be TRBD1 or TRBD2 (5 bases each). The CDR3 totals 14 residues. Germline CDR1 and CDR2: MRHNA and SNTAGT. V was trimmed by 8 bases and J by 4 bases, leaving 14 bases between them. CDR3: CASRGVPGTGELFF. The CDR3 coding sequence is TGTGCCAGCCGAGGGGTGCCCGGCACCGGGGAGCTGTTTTTT.

In its sample, this clone was seen a few times. The chain recombines TRBV5-6 with TRBJ2-7; perhaps TRBD1 as D (6 bases). The CDR3 is made up of 14 amino acids. CDR1 is SGHDT and CDR2 is YYEEEE in the germline V gene. The ends were cut back, 1 base at V and 3 bases at J, with 11 bases in the middle. The CDR3 is CASSLQGPYYEQYF. CDR3 nucleotides: TGTGCCAGCAGCTTGCAGGGGCCCTACTACGAGCAGTACTTC.

The V and J genes are TRBV7-9 and TRBJ2-1, with 9 bases aligning to TRBD2. J gave up 5 bases and V 4 bases, and 12 bases lay outside the gene matches. The germline CDR1 and CDR2 sequences are SEHNR and FQNEAQ (reference sequence). The CDR3 has 17 residues. DNA of the CDR3: TGTGCCAGCAGCTCAGCCCAAAGCGGGGGGCGTGACAATGAGCAGTTCTTC. As protein: CASSSAQSGGRDNEQFF.

CDR3 coding DNA: TGTGCCAGCAGCAAAGACAGGCTACGATACAATGAGCAGTTCTTC. This gives the protein CASSKDRLRYNEQFF. The chain carries TRBV13 and TRBJ2-1; tentatively, D is TRBD1 (6 bases). Germline V gene data show CDR1 as PRHDT and CDR2 as FYEKMQ (reference sequence). There are 15 residues in the CDR3. V gave up 5 bases and J gave up 4 bases, with 15 bases separating them.

The V gene is TRBV30, the J gene TRBJ2-1; D gene ambiguous. The CDR3 runs 15 residues. Trimming took off 0 bases at V and 5 bases at J, with 14 bases between the two ends. Germline V gene sequence: CDR1 GTSNPN, CDR2 SVGIG (reference sequence). In DNA form, the CDR3 reads TGTGCCTGGAGTGTAAGTATTAGGTCGGACAATGAGCAGTTCTTC. Translating gives CAWSVSIRSDNEQFF.

J is TRBJ1-5 and V is TRBV6-5, with D possibly matching TRBD1 (6 bases). The CDR3 spans 14 residues. The V gene's germline CDR1 is MNHEY and CDR2 SVGAGI. Trimming removed 6 bases at V and 8 bases at J, with 17 bases between. The CDR3 loop is CASRQRQGREPQHF. For the CDR3, the DNA is TGTGCCAGCAGACAACGGCAGGGGCGCGAGCCCCAGCATTTT.

The chain uses TRBV27 and TRBJ1-2, with D unclear. CDR3 length: 13 residues. CDR1 and CDR2 from the germline V gene are MNHEY and SMNVEV (reference sequence). Trimming removed 0 bases from V and 6 bases from J, with 8 bases in between. Here the CDR3 reads CASSLSPTNGYTF. The CDR3 DNA sequence: TGTGCCAGCAGTTTATCGCCCACTAATGGCTACACCTTC.

V gene TRBV19 combines with J gene TRBJ2-7, with 8 positions matching TRBD2. V gave up 1 base and J gave up 3 bases; unmatched junction bases: 5. Germline V lookup: CDR1 LNHDA, CDR2 SQIVND (reference sequence). CDR3 size: 15 residues. As DNA, the CDR3 is TGTGCCAGTAGTATAGGAACTAGCGGATACTACGAGCAGTACTTC. This encodes CASSIGTSGYYEQYF.